The entry below describes one TCR beta chain. The antigen is undetermined. This specimen comes from a study of blood T cells in healthy people across ages. Study outcomes and limitations: There was no known CMV status for donors, so expanded clonotype changes were possibly confounded. As age increased, TCR beta diversity per million T cells fell in a roughly linear fashion. PBMCs that were unsorted prevented a conclusive naive versus antigen-experienced comparison.

A J-beta primer mix and a sample-barcoded 5' primer were used in a second PCR of about 7 to 12 cycles. Each sample provided no less than 2.5 million CDR3-containing paired-end reads. A single record per CDR3 protein comes from TCRdb applying MiXCR to the 5' RACE reads. The table lists roughly 860,000 distinct CDR3 sequences, approximately 65% of them singletons. The germline V gene encodes CDR1 SGHRS and CDR2 YFSETQ. After removal of 5 bases from V and 3 bases from J, the junction contained 8 bases not matched to a gene. There are 15 residues in the CDR3. This chain links TRBV5-1 with TRBJ2-3; the match to TRBD2 covers 8 bases. Source material: blood. The sequence derives from a man younger than 40 in good health. The CDR3 nucleotides are TGCGCCAGCAGTTACCCGGGACTAGGAACAGATACGCAGTATTTT. Its protein product is CASSYPGLGTDTQYF.